This record concerns one T cell receptor beta chain sequence. This clone's antigen is unknown. There are no base qualities to consult, and no much larger clone falls within one base. These data are taken from a study of beta chain features in type 1 diabetes (dated by TCRdb to about 2018). As for the study more broadly: Patients and healthy donors did not differ in mean age, gender distribution, total cell number or subset yield. A total of around 110,000,000 sorted cells were examined across all samples, and RNA yield correlated strongly with the number of cells per subset. In the study, recently diagnosed type 1 diabetes patients and matched healthy donors were compared on the TCRB repertoires of their sorted circulating CD4+ T cell subsets. Regulatory and stem cell-like memory subsets were isolated from only 8 patients and about 8 healthy donors, whereas naive and central memory subsets came from all 30 or so donors. Overall results and qualifications from the work: Because cDNA was sequenced instead of genomic DNA, activated cells with high expression could be over-represented, although the groups did not differ in activation or CD3 levels. Naive, central memory and regulatory TCRB repertoires appeared more similar among patients than among healthy donors. PCR may preferentially amplify shorter templates, but because patient and control samples were amplified and corrected together, any resulting skew would affect both groups equally. A moderate but significant shortening of TCRB CDR3 length was observed in type 1 diabetes patients in all four CD4+ subsets. Because the HLA sub-analyses included only small numbers of individuals, any influence of HLA type on TCRB rearrangement was left unresolved. Patients with type 1 diabetes made fewer insertions and deleted more nucleotides at VDJ recombination sites, implying thymic rearrangement abnormalities.

The High Capacity cDNA Reverse Transcription Kit was used to reverse transcribe all of the isolated RNA, meaning that expressed TCRB transcripts were what got sequenced. Naive, central memory and regulatory T cell samples underwent deep immunoSEQ sequencing, averaging about 3.57 million total reads per sample. Sorted cells were lysed in RLT buffer, and RNA was extracted using DNase-treated RNeasy Micro or Mini kits according to cell number. To prevent cross-contamination, every cell subset was processed on its own, while patient and healthy donor samples were processed together. TCRB sequences were amplified from cDNA with the immunoSEQ multiplex PCR, producing 87-bp fragments spanning the CDR3 region. Sequencing of the amplicons was done on the Illumina HiSeq platform. On the study's bioinformatics: PCR bias was computationally corrected using synthetic template baselines, reads within Hamming distance 2 were collapsed, and singletons that could not be merged were discarded. Reads were aligned against IMGT to assign V, D and J genes, CDR3 length and insertions or deletions at six rearrangement sites. Within each subset, clonotype counts were normalized to sorted cell number, after which true diversity and Gini coefficients were computed with the tcR R package. The overlap coefficient, calculated on TCRB nucleotide sequences, was used to measure repertoire sharing. As a proxy for the pre-selection repertoire, out-of-frame TCRB sequences from naive cells were analyzed. TCRdb carries this immuneACCESS record with in-frame sequences only. Its versions omit some clonotypes, under half of them owing to an unresolved V gene in the studies checked, with the rest unexplained. The V and J calls and clone size were taken over from that table, and D and trimming were inferred from the DNA. In all, the sample holds approximately 730,000 clones, and under 15% of those were seen once. Of the sample, 0.022% is held by the ten largest clones.

V loses 0 bases, J loses 5 bases, and the germline ends lie 7 bases apart. CDR1 and CDR2 (SEHNR, FQNEAQ) derive from the germline V gene (reference sequence). From its cysteine to its phenylalanine, the CDR3 spans 13 amino acids. Only CDR3 DNA remains: 39 bases, in frame from the first base. Each donor gave one peripheral blood draw, averaging approximately 120 mL, which was collected into heparinised tubes. A BD FACSAria II was used to sort naive, central memory, regulatory and stem cell-like memory CD4+ T cells with a panel that included CD45RO, CCR7, CD25, CD127, CD95 and CD27. Every sorted population had a purity above 95%. PBMCs were isolated right away by Lymphoprep density gradient centrifugation and were stained directly, without culture. To minimize batch effects, samples were stained and sorted in pairs, one healthy donor with one patient per experiment.

The chain was built from TRBV7-9 and TRBJ2-5; the D gene identity is not certain. This clonotype was sampled from a man between 18 and 29 years old with type 1 diabetes. Sequenced sample: naive CD4+ T cells from blood. The cell subset or site label, as the study defines it: true naive CD4+ T cells. Read as DNA, the sequence is TGTGCCAGCAGCTTAGCTGAATGGGAGACCCAGTACTTC. Its protein product is CASSLAEWETQYF.